These 23 T cell receptor beta chains were sequenced from one sample in a study of T cell repertoires in cytomegalovirus infection. One entry per CDR3 protein results from TCRdb running MiXCR on the reads. The sample contains 65,000 to 90,000 distinct CDR3 sequences, about 4% of which appear only once. The sample taken for sequencing was PBMCs. The receptors here all came from a human donor in good health (CMV status not recorded). Some clones in this sample may be carry-over from other donors' samples.

This clonotype has at least ten counts. The V gene is TRBV7-9, the J gene TRBJ1-1; D is unclear. The CDR3 has 13 amino acids. The germline V gene encodes CDR1 SEHNR and CDR2 FQNEAQ (reference sequence). The V end was cut by 3 bases, the J end by 3 bases, with 8 bases between. This chain's CDR3 is CASSFQEDTEAFF. Written as DNA, the CDR3 is TGTGCCAGCAGCTTTCAGGAGGACACTGAAGCTTTCTTT.

This clonotype was seen many times. V and J are TRBV7-2 and TRBJ2-1, with unresolved D. V was pared by 6 bases and J by 11 bases, with 20 bases between. From germline, CDR1 is SGHTA and CDR2 FQGNSA. CDR3 length: 14 amino acids. This chain's CDR3 is CASRDRTERVQQFF. In nucleotides, the CDR3 is TGTGCCAGCAGGGATAGGACGGAACGAGTACAGCAGTTCTTC.

This clonotype was seen ten or more times. V usage is TRBV3-1 and J usage is TRBJ2-7; D not certain. The V end was cut by 3 bases, the J end by 4 bases, with 7 bases between. Germline V gene sequence: CDR1 LGHDT, CDR2 YNNKEL (reference sequence). The CDR3 runs 12 residues. This CDR3 reads CASSHTSYEQYF. The DNA for the CDR3 is TGTGCCAGCAGCCACACATCATACGAGCAGTACTTC.

This clonotype came up many times. V is TRBV6-1 and J is TRBJ2-7; the match to TRBD1 covers 7 bases. The CDR3 is 15 residues long. The germline CDR1 and CDR2 sequences are MNHNS and SASEGT. J lost 0 bases, V lost 2 bases, and 4 bases had no gene match. The CDR3 coding sequence is TGTGCCAGCAGTGAAATCGGGACAGCCTCCTACGAGCAGTACTTC. Amino acid sequence: CASSEIGTASYEQYF.

This clonotype was seen ten or more times. V and J are TRBV27 and TRBJ2-5; a weak D match, TRBD2 (5 bases). Trimming left V 1 base short and J 4 bases short, with 10 bases between. CDR1 is MNHEY and CDR2 is SMNVEV in the germline V gene (reference sequence). The CDR3 consists of 14 residues. CDR3 in amino acids: CASSLFPRGETQYF. CDR3 nucleotides: TGTGCCAGCAGTTTATTTCCCCGGGGAGAGACCCAGTACTTC.

This clonotype was found many times. The chain recombines TRBV28 with TRBJ1-5; the D gene is possibly TRBD1 (5 bases). The V gene's germline CDR1 is MDHEN and CDR2 SYDVKM. The V gene lost 5 bases and the J gene lost 9 bases, with 17 bases spanning the gap. The length of the CDR3 is 14 residues. CDR3 in amino acids: CASSPTGPEGPQHF. The CDR3 bases are TGTGCCAGCAGTCCAACAGGCCCAGAGGGGCCCCAGCATTTT. Variable domain in full (rest from reference TRBV28 and TRBJ1-5): DVKVTQSSRYLVKRTGEKVFLECVQDMDHENMFWYRQDPGLGLRLIYFSYDVKMKEKGDIPEGYSVSREKKERFSLILESASTNQTSMYLCASSPTGPEGPQHFGDGTRLSIL.

This clonotype was counted many times. This chain links TRBV2 with TRBJ2-7; D is uncertain. Germline V gene sequence: CDR1 SNHLY, CDR2 FYNNEI. Trimming pared 7 bases from V and 3 bases from J, leaving 10 bases between. This CDR3 has 12 residues. Written as DNA, the CDR3 is TGTGCCAGCACAGCCGTTTTCTACGAGCAGTACTTC. This translates into CASTAVFYEQYF.

This clonotype was detected many times. The CDR3 bases are TGTGCCACCAGTGACTCCCGGACAACCCTTGACTACACCTTC. Translating gives CATSDSRTTLDYTF. The chain recombines TRBV24-1 with TRBJ1-2; maybe TRBD1 (5 bases). The CDR3 extends over 14 amino acids. Trimming stripped 4 bases from V and 10 bases from J, with 18 bases between. Germline CDR1 reads KGHDR; CDR2 reads SFDVKD.

This clonotype was seen ten or more times. V gene TRBV7-8 combines with J gene TRBJ1-2; TRBD1 aligns across 7 bases. This CDR3 is 13 amino acids long. J gave up 8 bases and V 4 bases, and 7 bases lay outside the gene matches. The germline V gene encodes CDR1 SGHVS and CDR2 FQNEAQ. The CDR3 is CASSSTGASGYTF. In DNA, the CDR3 is TGTGCCAGCAGCTCTACAGGGGCCAGCGGCTACACCTTC.

This clonotype was counted ten times or more. The J gene is TRBJ2-2, the V gene TRBV7-8; 9 bases agree with TRBD2. Per the germline V gene, CDR1 is SGHVS and CDR2 is FQNEAQ. The trim removed 5 bases at V and 3 bases at J, leaving 4 bases unmatched. There are 15 residues in the CDR3. The CDR3 bases are TGTGCCAGCAGCCGACCTAGCGGGGACACCGGGGAGCTGTTTTTT. This gives the protein CASSRPSGDTGELFF. Drawing the rest from reference TRBV7-8 and TRBJ2-2, the complete variable domain is GAGVSQSPRYKVAKRGQDVALRCDPISGHVSLFWYQQALGQGPEFLTYFQNEAQLDKSGLPSDRFFAERPEGSVSTLKIQRTQQEDSAVYLCASSRPSGDTGELFFGEGSRLTVL.

This clonotype was seen at least ten times. J is TRBJ2-6 and V is TRBV19; D is tentatively TRBD1 or TRBD2 (5 bases each). CDR3 length: 16 amino acids. V dropped 5 bases and J dropped 2 bases, with 13 bases sitting between them. Germline V gene data show CDR1 as LNHDA and CDR2 as SQIVND (reference sequence). CDR3 bases: TGTGCCAGTAGTCCCTTGGGGGAACCTGGGGCCAACGTCCTGACTTTC. Amino acid sequence: CASSPLGEPGANVLTF.

This clonotype occurred many times. V gene TRBV20-1 combines with J gene TRBJ1-5; 7 bases map to TRBD1. Trimming removed 5 bases from V and 2 bases from J; junction bases left unmatched: 6. CDR3 length: 14 amino acids. Germline-derived CDR1 and CDR2 are DFQATT and SNEGSKA (reference sequence). CDR3 nucleotides: TGCAGTGCTCCCCGACAGGGTGGCAATCAGCCCCAGCATTTT. Protein product: CSAPRQGGNQPQHF.

This clonotype was found many times. The rearrangement joins TRBV20-1 to TRBJ2-7; 8 bases fit TRBD2. The CDR3 is 14 amino acids. With 6 bases clipped from V and 4 bases from J, the junction kept 11 bases outside the gene matches. Per germline, CDR1 DFQATT and CDR2 SNEGSKA (reference sequence). In DNA form, the CDR3 reads TGCAGTGCCTCAAAAAGCGGGGGTACTTACGAGCAGTACTTC. Protein sequence: CSASKSGGTYEQYF.

This clonotype was seen ten or more times. J is TRBJ2-5 and V is TRBV6-2 or TRBV6-3; perhaps D is TRBD1 or TRBD2 (5 bases each). Trimming cost V 6 bases and J 3 bases, with 17 bases left between them. The CDR3 has 15 residues. Germline-derived CDR1 and CDR2 are MNHEY and SVGEGT. The CDR3: CASSFRDRNEETQYF. DNA for the CDR3: TGTGCCAGCAGCTTCCGGGACCGAAACGAAGAGACCCAGTACTTC.

J is TRBJ1-5 and V is TRBV12-3 or TRBV12-4; 7 bases agree with TRBD1. The CDR3 loop spans 15 amino acids. The V and J ends lost 3 bases and 2 bases, in that order; junction bases with no gene match: 4. The CDR3 region is CASSFPRGGNQPQHF. The CDR3 DNA is TGTGCCAGCAGTTTTCCCAGGGGGGGCAATCAGCCCCAGCATTTT.

Notes on this clonotype: A read error may produce the germline difference seen at one junction end. This chain uses TRBV28 with TRBJ2-7; no clear D gene. Looked up from germline, CDR1 is MDHEN and CDR2 is SYDVKM. The CDR3 extends over 10 amino acids. In nucleotides, the CDR3 is TGTGCCTGCAGTTTGCGCGAGCAGTACTTC. It specifies CACSLREQYF. The whole variable domain, remainder taken from reference TRBV28 and TRBJ2-7, is DVKVTQSSRYLVKRTGEKVFLECVQDMDHENMFWYRQDPGLGLRLIYFSYDVKMKEKGDIPEGYSVSREKKERFSLILESASTNQTSMYLCACSLREQYFGPGTRLTVT.

Points on this clonotype: A much larger clone is a single base away; this may be a read error. The chain employs TRBV7-9 and TRBJ2-5; D possibly corresponds to TRBD2 (5 bases). Looked up from germline, CDR1 is SEHNR and CDR2 is FQNEAQ (reference sequence). There are 10 residues in the CDR3. The ends were cut back, 7 bases at V and 9 bases at J, with 9 bases in the middle. As DNA, the CDR3 is TGTGCCAGCATAGCGAATCCCCAGTACTTC. Protein sequence: CASIANPQYF.

The chain links TRBV7-2 to TRBJ1-1; D unclear. Trimming removed 4 bases from V and 8 bases from J, with 20 bases in between. This CDR3 spans 15 amino acids. Germline V gene lookup returns CDR1 SGHTA and CDR2 FQGNSA. CDR3 sequence reads: CASSSLVSVNEEAFF. For the CDR3, the DNA is TGTGCCAGCAGCTCACTAGTCTCCGTGAACGAGGAAGCTTTCTTT.

This clonotype appeared many times. V and J are TRBV25-1 and TRBJ1-2, with TRBD1 as a possible D gene (5 bases). This CDR3 has 14 residues. The ends were cut back, 2 bases at V and 7 bases at J, with 14 bases in the middle. Looked up from germline, CDR1 is MGHDK and CDR2 is SYGVNS. For the CDR3, the DNA is TGTGCCAGCAGTGAAATTGGGACTCCTTTTGGCTACACCTTC. Translation gives CASSEIGTPFGYTF.

This clonotype was recorded many times. The chain carries TRBV5-5 and TRBJ2-7; the match to TRBD1 covers 9 bases. Germline lookup yields CDR1 SGHKS and CDR2 YYEKEE (reference sequence). The V segment lost 2 bases and the J segment 4 bases; nucleotides outside the gene matches: 7. The CDR3 is 15 residues long. CDR3 nucleotide sequence: TGTGCCAGCAGCTTATTAGGGACAGGGCTTTACGAGCAGTACTTC. Its protein is CASSLLGTGLYEQYF. The full variable domain, with the rest looked up from reference TRBV5-5 and TRBJ2-7, is DAGVTQSPTHLIKTRGQQVTLRCSPISGHKSVSWYQQVLGQGPQFIFQYYEKEERGRGNFPDRFSARQFPNYSSELNVNALLLGDSALYLCASSLLGTGLYEQYFGPGTRLTVT.

Ten or more counts support this clonotype. The rearrangement links TRBV7-2 to TRBJ1-1; no definite D call. The germline V gene encodes CDR1 SGHTA and CDR2 FQGNSA. V was shortened by 5 bases and J by 4 bases, with 11 bases between the two germline ends. The CDR3 runs 13 residues. CDR3 bases: TGTGCCAGCAGCACACGGCAAGGCACTGAAGCTTTCTTT. It encodes CASSTRQGTEAFF.

A remark on this clonotype: The conserved phenylalanine or tryptophan is not found at the CDR3 terminus, so this likely reflects a read error. The chain couples TRBV7-2 to TRBJ2-5; TRBD1 might be the D (5 bases). The germline V and J ends were trimmed by 1 base and 1 base, with 10 bases remaining between them. The CDR3 has 15 residues. In germline, CDR1 is SGHTA, CDR2 FQGNSA. CDR3 nucleotides: TGTGCCAGCAGCTTAGTGGACATGAGCCAAGAGACCCAGTACGGC. This gives the protein CASSLVDMSQETQYG.

This clonotype appeared many times. The CDR3 region has the DNA TGTGCCAGCAGTTTTAGGGGGCAAGAGCAGTACTTC. It translates to CASSFRGQEQYF. The V and J genes are TRBV28 and TRBJ2-7; 7 bases map to TRBD1. V dropped 3 bases and J dropped 7; count of bases not matched to a gene: 3. The CDR3 is 12 residues long. Germline V gene lookup returns CDR1 MDHEN and CDR2 SYDVKM.